This is a list of T cell receptor beta chains from one sample in a study of T cell repertoires in cytomegalovirus infection. TCRdb redid the calling of the reads with MiXCR, one entry per CDR3 protein. The sample lists around 710,000 distinct CDR3 sequences, almost 30% occurring once. These receptors' antigens are unknown. Sample: cultured CD8+ T cells from PBMCs, taken from culture after CMV antigen stimulation. The receptor source for this set is a human donor in good health (CMV status not recorded). Some clones in this sample may be carry-over from other donors' samples. Both conserved end residues are part of each CDR3. D genes are given only for firm matches. Some rows mark clone size as missing; the rest say once, few, many or name a class of expanded clone.

TGCGCCAGCAGCCGCTTACTCCGGGCCACTGAAGCTTTCTTT | CASSRLLRATEAFF | - | TRBV4-1 | few | TRBJ1-1
TGTGCCAGCAGCGGACTAGCGGGGGGGCCGGTCAATGAGCAGTTCTTC | CASSGLAGGPVNEQFF | TRBD2 | TRBV27 | - | TRBJ2-1
TGTGCCAGCAGGCACAGTGGGTCTGAAGCTTTCTTT | CASRHSGSEAFF | - | TRBV7-9 | - | TRBJ1-1
TGTGCCAGCAGCCCAGGGGGACATAGCAATCAGCCCCAGCATTTT | CASSPGGHSNQPQHF | TRBD1 | TRBV27 | few | TRBJ1-5
TGTGCCATCAGTGGGAAGGAGGGCTTCCAAGAGACCCAGTACTTC | CAISGKEGFQETQYF | - | TRBV10-3 | few | TRBJ2-5
TGTGCCATCAGTGAGGAGCCCAAAAACATTCAGTACTTC | CAISEEPKNIQYF | - | TRBV10-3 | - | TRBJ2-4
TGTGCCAGCAGTTACTCGATGGCGGGGGCGAACACCGGGGAGCTGTTTTTT | CASSYSMAGANTGELFF | TRBD2 | TRBV6-5 | - | TRBJ2-2
TGTGCCAGCAGCCCAAAGCTAGGGGGCTTCACAGATACGCAGTATTTT | CASSPKLGGFTDTQYF | TRBD1 | TRBV7-9 | few | TRBJ2-3
TGTGCCAGTGGAACGGACAGGGGGTGGGATGAGCAGTTCTTC | CASGTDRGWDEQFF | TRBD1 | TRBV19 | - | TRBJ2-1
TGTGCCACCTTTGGAGGGATCATGAACACTGAAGCTTTCTTT | CATFGGIMNTEAFF | - | TRBV6-1 | - | TRBJ1-1
TGTGCCAGCAGTCTACCGGGACAGGGGAGGAGTTATGGCTACACCTTC | CASSLPGQGRSYGYTF | TRBD1 | TRBV6-2/TRBV6-3 | - | TRBJ1-2
TGTGCCAGCAGCCTAAGACGGGAATCAGGAGCAGATACGCAGTATTTT | CASSLRRESGADTQYF | - | TRBV7-6 | few | TRBJ2-3
TGTGCCATCAGTGAGTCTGGAGACTCTAACTATGGCTACACCTTC | CAISESGDSNYGYTF | - | TRBV10-3 | few | TRBJ1-2
TGTGCCAGCAGTTTTTATAATGACCAGTTCTTC | CASSFYNDQFF | - | TRBV27 | - | TRBJ2-1
TGTGCCAGCAGCTTAGCGTCCGGCGGGGGGACCAATTACGAGCAGTACTTC | CASSLASGGGTNYEQYF | TRBD2 | TRBV7-9 | - | TRBJ2-7
TGTGCCAGCAGAGAGATAGCATATCGGGCCCGGGACAACCAAGAGACCCAGTACTTC | CASREIAYRARDNQETQYF | - | TRBV6-1 | many | TRBJ2-5
TGTGCCAGCAGGACGGGACAGGGCTCTGGGGCCAACGTCCTGACTTTC | CASRTGQGSGANVLTF | TRBD1 | TRBV6-2/TRBV6-3 | - | TRBJ2-6
TGCAGCGTTGAAGATTGGGCGCCGGGACACTCGAACACTGAAGCTTTCTTT | CSVEDWAPGHSNTEAFF | - | TRBV29-1 | few | TRBJ1-1
TGTGCCAGCAGTACCCCCAGTCGGGGGGAAGAGACCCAGTACTTC | CASSTPSRGEETQYF | TRBD2 | TRBV6-5 | few | TRBJ2-5
TGTGCCAGTAGTATGGACAGTTACAACAATGAGCAGTTCTTC | CASSMDSYNNEQFF | - | TRBV19 | - | TRBJ2-1
TGTGCCAGCCCCGGGACAGGGGAGGGAGATACGCAGTATTTT | CASPGTGEGDTQYF | TRBD1 | TRBV2 | few | TRBJ2-3
TGTGCCAGCAGTGAATACCCGGTCAATAAGCAGTTCTTC | CASSEYPVNKQFF | - | TRBV25-1 | - | TRBJ2-1
TGCAGTGCTAGGGACAGGGACAGGTACACCATATATTTT | CSARDRDRYTIYF | TRBD1 | TRBV20-1 | - | TRBJ1-3
TGCAGTGCCATACAGGGGCCTGGCTACACCTTC | CSAIQGPGYTF | TRBD1 | TRBV20-1 | - | TRBJ1-2
TGTGCCAGCGCCTGGGTTCGGGATTCACCCCTCCACTTT | CASAWVRDSPLHF | - | TRBV27 | - | TRBJ1-6
TGTGCCAGCAGCCACGTGACAGTACCCAAAAACATTCAGTACTTC | CASSHVTVPKNIQYF | - | TRBV12-3/TRBV12-4 | - | TRBJ2-4
TGTGCCAGCAATGGACAGGGAAGGGGAGAGACCCAGTACTTC | CASNGQGRGETQYF | TRBD1 | TRBV12-3/TRBV12-4 | many | TRBJ2-5
TGCGCCAGCAGTGAGCGGACTGCGAGTACCGGGGAGCTGTTTTTT | CASSERTASTGELFF | - | TRBV10-1 | - | TRBJ2-2
TGTGCCATCAGAACAGCTCGGAGCGGAGCCTACGAGCAGTACTTC | CAIRTARSGAYEQYF | - | TRBV10-3 | - | TRBJ2-7
TGTGCCAGCAGAACCGCCTCCGGGACACATACCCCCTACGAGCAGTACTTC | CASRTASGTHTPYEQYF | - | TRBV27 | once | TRBJ2-7
TGTGCCAGCAGCTTTCGGACAGGGTGGCAAGAGACCCAGTACTTC | CASSFRTGWQETQYF | TRBD1 | TRBV11-2 | - | TRBJ2-5
TGTGCCAGCAGTTTATCGAGGTATCGGGAGCAGTTCTTC | CASSLSRYREQFF | - | TRBV27 | - | TRBJ2-1
TGTGCCAGCAGTTTTCCCCATTCACCCCTCCACTTT | CASSFPHSPLHF | - | TRBV12-3/TRBV12-4 | many | TRBJ1-6
TGTGCCAGCAGTCCCTCGGGACAGCTTGCCTACGAGCAGTACTTC | CASSPSGQLAYEQYF | TRBD1 | TRBV12-3/TRBV12-4 | - | TRBJ2-7
TGTGCTAGTGGTTTGGTACTTTTTGCGGGACAGAGCTCTGGGGCCAACGTCCTGACTTTC | CASGLVLFAGQSSGANVLTF | - | TRBV12-5 | - | TRBJ2-6
TGCGCCAGCAGCTTGGAGTCACAGAATCAGCCCCAGCATTTT | CASSLESQNQPQHF | - | TRBV5-1 | few | TRBJ1-5
TGCAGCGCCCCACCGGACCGTCCCCCGAACGAGCAGTACTTC | CSAPPDRPPNEQYF | - | TRBV29-1 | few | TRBJ2-7
TGCAGCGCCGAGGTGGCGCCCACCCCTTTGGCTAATGAAAAACTGTTTTTT | CSAEVAPTPLANEKLFF | - | TRBV29-1 | few | TRBJ1-4
TGTGCCAGCACCCCTCCCCCGGGACTAGCGGGGGCCTACAATGAGCAGTTCTTC | CASTPPPGLAGAYNEQFF | TRBD2 | TRBV6-6 | - | TRBJ2-1
TGTGCCAGCAGCTTAGAAGGGGGCCTCTGGGGCTACACCTTC | CASSLEGGLWGYTF | TRBD1 | TRBV7-8 | few | TRBJ1-2
TGTGCCAGCAGCTCTAGTAGGAGCAAATTCAGCTCCTACAATGAGCAGTTCTTC | CASSSSRSKFSSYNEQFF | - | TRBV7-9 | - | TRBJ2-1
TGTGCCAGCAGTTACTCGACGGGCGACGGGGAGCTGTTTTTT | CASSYSTGDGELFF | - | TRBV6-2/TRBV6-3 | many | TRBJ2-2
TGTGCCAGTACAGGGGAAGTGGGTCACTTCGAGCAGTACTTC | CASTGEVGHFEQYF | TRBD1 | TRBV5-5 | few | TRBJ2-7
TGTGCCAGCAGCTTAGTAGCCGGGAAGGACACTGAAGCTTTCTTT | CASSLVAGKDTEAFF | - | TRBV7-6 | many | TRBJ1-1
TGTGCCAGTAGCCGATATCTGGACGGCACTGAAGCTTTCTTT | CASSRYLDGTEAFF | - | TRBV19 | few | TRBJ1-1
TGTGCCAGTAGTATCGTTTTTGGCCCTTCCTACGAGCAGTACTTC | CASSIVFGPSYEQYF | - | TRBV19 | few | TRBJ2-7
TGTGCCAGTAGTATAACTAGCGGGGGCTCCTACGAGCAGTACTTC | CASSITSGGSYEQYF | TRBD2 | TRBV19 | few | TRBJ2-7
TGTGCCTGTACCGGGACTCTTCAACGCACCGGGGAGCTGTTTTTT | CACTGTLQRTGELFF | - | TRBV19 | few | TRBJ2-2
TGTGCCAGCACCCGACAGGGTCTCCAAGAGACCCAGTACTTC | CASTRQGLQETQYF | TRBD1 | TRBV12-3/TRBV12-4 | - | TRBJ2-5
TGTGCCAGTTGGGAGTCGCGCCATGAGCAGTTCTTC | CASWESRHEQFF | - | TRBV6-5 | many | TRBJ2-1
TGTGCCAGCAGATACTCGGGGCAGGCAGCTTTCTTT | CASRYSGQAAFF | - | TRBV12-3/TRBV12-4 | few | TRBJ1-1
TGTGCCAGCAGCCCCTTGCCGGGGACTTCTCCAACTAATGAAAAACTGTTTTTT | CASSPLPGTSPTNEKLFF | - | TRBV11-2 | - | TRBJ1-4